This T cell receptor beta chain emerged from a study of T cells after yellow fever vaccination. The wider study: Preparation used SMART-Seq v4 Ultra Low Input for the low-cell-number fractions.

V was clipped by 4 bases and J by 4 bases, with 17 bases between them. The CDR3 totals 16 residues. The germline V gene encodes CDR1 ENHRY and CDR2 SYGVKD. With regard to this clonotype: Its target is not known.

Each CDR3 protein gets one entry after TCRdb re-called the 5' RACE reads with MiXCR. In the table there are hundreds of thousands of distinct CDR3 sequences, 8.5% to 9% of which are singletons. Broader study findings: Most clones from primary vaccination resurfaced after the booster (around 95% CD4, over 75% CD8). Abundant clonotypes (contaminants from the bulk population) could be present in FACS-sorted repertoires. It was a small share of clonotypes that appeared in both CD4 and CD8 compartments.

The chain has TRBV10-3 and TRBJ1-3; D gene unclear. Sequencing was performed on PBMCs, taken on the day of the first yellow fever vaccination. This receptor was taken from a man younger than 35 who received the YFV17D yellow fever vaccine. The CDR3 DNA follows: TGTGCCATCAGTGGAAATTCCCCGGCGGGCGGAAACACCATATATTTT. The encoded protein is CAISGNSPAGGNTIYF.